The source of this TCR beta chain is a study of cytomegalovirus exposure and HLA in healthy donors. Findings and limits, study-wide: Among TCR sequences, most were rare, though some public TCRs appeared in many donors. It was 164 TCR beta chains that were listed as cytomegalovirus-associated. Accounts indicate the classifier identified cytomegalovirus status with strong specificity and sensitivity.

This CDR3 has 15 residues. Germline lookup yields CDR1 SNHLY and CDR2 FYNNEI. V was pared by 5 bases and J by 1 base, with 9 bases between. Repertoires were generated with immunoSEQ multiplex PCR, while TCRdb's copy carries only in-frame clones and drops some. The data show 200,000 to 250,000 clones, around 80% seen once. On this clone: The target antigen is unknown.

V is TRBV2 and J is TRBJ2-6; TRBD1 is a possible D gene (6 bases). Sequenced: PBMCs. The TCR comes from a young woman in good health and CMV-seropositive. CDR3 in DNA: TGTGCCAGCAGTTCAGGGGTTTCTGGGGCCAACGTCCTGACTTTC. It specifies CASSSGVSGANVLTF.